These T cell receptor beta chains were read from a single sample in a study of response to subunit inactivated influenza vaccine. Each CDR3 protein is one row after TCRdb ran MiXCR on the RT-PCR reads. The sample shows almost 600,000 distinct CDR3 sequences, around 15% of them seen only once. The specimen comprised PBMCs from blood, sampled about 12 days after vaccination. The receptors here all came from a man aged 50 to 59 who received an inactivated influenza vaccine. The CDR3 runs from the conserved cysteine through the conserved F or W. Fields, in order: J gene, D gene, clone size, V gene, CDR3 DNA, CDR3 protein. D genes are given only for firm matches. Clone size is stated in some rows and not others, as once, few, many or a class when expanded.

TRBJ1-2	NA	NA	TRBV3-1	TGTGCCAGCAGTCCCGCCGGGACACGCAAGACCTTC	CASSPAGTRKTF
TRBJ2-3	NA	few	TRBV20-1	TGCAGTGCTCAAAGGGGCAGCCCCACAGATACGCAGTATTTT	CSAQRGSPTDTQYF
TRBJ1-6	TRBD1	many	TRBV5-1	TGCGCCAGCAGCTTATCCGGGACAGGGGTCTCACCCCTCCACTTT	CASSLSGTGVSPLHF
TRBJ2-7	TRBD1	NA	TRBV4-2	TGTGCCAGCAGCCAACCGGGACAGGGGATATACGAGCAGTACTTC	CASSQPGQGIYEQYF
TRBJ2-7	TRBD1	few	TRBV12-3/TRBV12-4	TGTGCCAGCAGTCCCCAGACAGGGGCCCTTTACTTC	CASSPQTGALYF
TRBJ2-7	NA	few	TRBV7-2	TGTGCCAGCAGCTTAGCGGGATACCGCTCCTACGAGCAGTACTTC	CASSLAGYRSYEQYF
TRBJ2-7	NA	NA	TRBV11-1	TGTGCCAGCAGCTCGCTTAGGGGGCTAGCGGCGAGCTACGAGCAGTACTTC	CASSSLRGLAASYEQYF
TRBJ1-1	NA	many	TRBV4-1	TGCGCCAGCAGCCTATACAGGGAGAACACTGAAGCTTTCTTT	CASSLYRENTEAFF
TRBJ2-2	NA	NA	TRBV7-9	TGTGCCAGCAGCTTAGTGGAGGGGGCGAACACCGGGGAGCTGTTTTTT	CASSLVEGANTGELFF
TRBJ1-4	TRBD1	NA	TRBV6-1	TGTGCCAGCAAATCTCCCGGGACAGCAGAAAAACTGTTTTTT	CASKSPGTAEKLFF
TRBJ2-5	TRBD1	NA	TRBV24-1	TGTGCCACCAGTGATTTGACGGGACAGGTGGAGACCCAGTACTTC	CATSDLTGQVETQYF
TRBJ2-7	TRBD2	few	TRBV5-1	TGCGCCAGCAGCTCGGACGCCGGGACTAGCGGCTACGAGCAGTACTTC	CASSSDAGTSGYEQYF
TRBJ2-2	TRBD2	NA	TRBV6-1	TGTGCCAGCAGCCCCGGGACTAGCGGGAGCTGGACCGGGGAGCTGTTTTTT	CASSPGTSGSWTGELFF
TRBJ2-7	TRBD1	few	TRBV29-1	TGCAGCGTTGAACTGGGACAGCGGAACGAGCAGTACTTC	CSVELGQRNEQYF
TRBJ1-1	NA	few	TRBV2	TGTGCCAGCAGAGGAAGGACTATGAACACTGAAGCTTTCTTT	CASRGRTMNTEAFF
TRBJ1-2	TRBD1	many	TRBV10-2	TGTGCCAGCAGTGACAGGGATGGCTACACCTTC	CASSDRDGYTF
TRBJ1-6	TRBD1	NA	TRBV15	TGTGCCACCAGCAGATCCGGGACAGGGGTTTCACCCCTCCACTTT	CATSRSGTGVSPLHF
TRBJ1-5	TRBD1	NA	TRBV7-2	TGTGCCAGCAGCGGGAGGGGAGGACAGGGGCTTTATCAGCCCCAGCATTTT	CASSGRGGQGLYQPQHF
TRBJ2-1	TRBD2	few	TRBV29-1	TGCAGCGGGACTAGCGGAGGGACTAATGAGCAGTTCTTC	CSGTSGGTNEQFF
TRBJ2-2	TRBD2	NA	TRBV29-1	TGCAGCGTTGATCCTAGCGGGATTGGCGGGGAGCTGTTTTTT	CSVDPSGIGGELFF
TRBJ2-1	TRBD1	NA	TRBV5-1	TGCGCCAGCAGCTTGTCTTTTCGGACAGGAAATGAGCAGTTCTTC	CASSLSFRTGNEQFF
TRBJ1-6	NA	NA	TRBV4-3	TGCGCCAGCAGCCAAGAGATACAGGGTCGAGATTCACCCCTCCACTTT	CASSQEIQGRDSPLHF
TRBJ2-3	NA	few	TRBV5-1	TGCGCCAGCAGCTCGGATCTTTCTAGCACAGATACGCAGTATTTT	CASSSDLSSTDTQYF
TRBJ1-1	NA	few	TRBV4-2	TGTGCCAGCAGCCCGGAGGGCAGGGGACGCACTGAAGCTTTCTTT	CASSPEGRGRTEAFF
TRBJ2-2	NA	few	TRBV7-2	TGTGCCAGCAGCTTACAGGGAACGCCCGGGGAGCTGTTTTTT	CASSLQGTPGELFF